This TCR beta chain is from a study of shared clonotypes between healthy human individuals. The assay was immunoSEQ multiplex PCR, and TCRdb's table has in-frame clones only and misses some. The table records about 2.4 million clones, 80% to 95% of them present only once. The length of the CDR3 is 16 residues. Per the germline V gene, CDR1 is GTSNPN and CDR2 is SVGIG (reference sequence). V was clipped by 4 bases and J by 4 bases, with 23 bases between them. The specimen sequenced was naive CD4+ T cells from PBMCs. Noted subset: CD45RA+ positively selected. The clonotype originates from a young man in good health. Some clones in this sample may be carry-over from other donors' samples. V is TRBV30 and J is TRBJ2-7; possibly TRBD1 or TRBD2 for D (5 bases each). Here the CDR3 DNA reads TGTGCCTGGACTCGTTTTGGGGACCCGAGAGTGTACGAGCAGTACTTC. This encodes CAWTRFGDPRVYEQYF.